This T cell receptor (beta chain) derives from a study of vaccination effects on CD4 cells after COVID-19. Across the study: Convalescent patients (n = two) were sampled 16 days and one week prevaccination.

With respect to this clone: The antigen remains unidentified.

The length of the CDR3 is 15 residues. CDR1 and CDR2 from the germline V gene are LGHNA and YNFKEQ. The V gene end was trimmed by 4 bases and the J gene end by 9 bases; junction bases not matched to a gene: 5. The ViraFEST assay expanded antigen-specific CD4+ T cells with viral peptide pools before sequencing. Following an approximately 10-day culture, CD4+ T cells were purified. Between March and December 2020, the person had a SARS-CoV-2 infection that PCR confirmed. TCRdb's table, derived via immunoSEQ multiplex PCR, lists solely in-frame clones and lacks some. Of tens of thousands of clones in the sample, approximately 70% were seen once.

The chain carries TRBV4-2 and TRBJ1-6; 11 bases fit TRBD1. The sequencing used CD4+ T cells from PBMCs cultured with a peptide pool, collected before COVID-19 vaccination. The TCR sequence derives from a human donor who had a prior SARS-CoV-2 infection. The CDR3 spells CASSLRTGGFSPLHF. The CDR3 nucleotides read TGTGCCAGCAGCCTCCGGACAGGGGGCTTTTCACCCCTCCACTTT.